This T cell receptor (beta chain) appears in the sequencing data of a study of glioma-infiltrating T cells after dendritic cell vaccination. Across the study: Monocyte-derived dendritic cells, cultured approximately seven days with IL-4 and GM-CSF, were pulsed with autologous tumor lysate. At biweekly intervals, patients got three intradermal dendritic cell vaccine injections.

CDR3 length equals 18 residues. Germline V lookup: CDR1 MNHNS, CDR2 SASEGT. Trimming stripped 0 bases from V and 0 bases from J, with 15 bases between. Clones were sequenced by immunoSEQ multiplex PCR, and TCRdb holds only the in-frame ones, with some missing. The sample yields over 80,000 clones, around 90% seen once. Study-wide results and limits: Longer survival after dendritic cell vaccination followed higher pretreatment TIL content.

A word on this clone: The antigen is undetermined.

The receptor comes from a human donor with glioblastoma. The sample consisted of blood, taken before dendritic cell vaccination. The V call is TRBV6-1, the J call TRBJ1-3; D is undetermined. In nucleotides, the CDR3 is TGTGCCAGCAGTGAAGCGCGCGAGGGAGGGAACTCTGGAAACACCATATATTTT. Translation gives CASSEAREGGNSGNTIYF.